This TCR beta chain emerged from a study of cytomegalovirus exposure and HLA in healthy donors. Separation from the approximately 660-subject first cohort characterized the roughly 110-subject validation cohort, to which the donors belonged. Findings and limits, study-wide: Among TCR beta chains, those listed as cytomegalovirus-associated numbered around 160. Researchers reported that a few CMV-associated chains were confirmed in vitro as CMV antigen-specific. It was found in a later analysis that first-cohort TCR clusters tended to co-occur in the 120 validation repertoires.

Details on this clone: Its antigen is still unknown.

Libraries were prepared by immunoSEQ multiplex PCR; TCRdb keeps only in-frame clonotypes and omits some of them. The sample lists about 150,000 clones; 75% to 90% were seen once. This clonotype was sampled from a man between 18 and 35 years old in good health and CMV-seropositive. The source material was PBMCs.

The CDR3 region has the DNA TGTGCCAGCTCAGCCACAGGGAGCTCTGGGGCCAACGTCCTGACTTTC. It encodes CASSATGSSGANVLTF. This sequence joins TRBV18 and TRBJ2-6; D possibly corresponds to TRBD1 (6 bases). The CDR3 loop spans 16 amino acids. Germline CDR1 is KGHSH and CDR2 is LQKENI. Trimming removed 5 bases at V and 0 bases at J, with 11 bases between.